This TCR beta chain was found in a study of cytomegalovirus exposure and HLA in healthy donors. A multiplex PCR was run with 60 Vbeta primers and 13 Jbeta primers. The protocol was immunoSEQ multiplex PCR, while the TCRdb copy is restricted to in-frame clones and leaves out a portion. The listing contains some 84,000 clones. Germline V gene lookup returns CDR1 MRHNA and CDR2 SNTAGT. V was clipped by 3 bases and J by 1 base; unmatched bases: 2. The CDR3 consists of 16 residues. The gene calls are TRBV6-4 and TRBJ2-2; 10 nucleotides match TRBD2. The receptor's source is a man in his fifties or sixties in good health and CMV-seronegative. Sequenced material: PBMCs. CDR3 nucleotides: TGTGCCAGCAGTGAAACTAGCGGGGTGAACACCGGGGAGCTGTTTTTT. The encoded protein is CASSETSGVNTGELFF.